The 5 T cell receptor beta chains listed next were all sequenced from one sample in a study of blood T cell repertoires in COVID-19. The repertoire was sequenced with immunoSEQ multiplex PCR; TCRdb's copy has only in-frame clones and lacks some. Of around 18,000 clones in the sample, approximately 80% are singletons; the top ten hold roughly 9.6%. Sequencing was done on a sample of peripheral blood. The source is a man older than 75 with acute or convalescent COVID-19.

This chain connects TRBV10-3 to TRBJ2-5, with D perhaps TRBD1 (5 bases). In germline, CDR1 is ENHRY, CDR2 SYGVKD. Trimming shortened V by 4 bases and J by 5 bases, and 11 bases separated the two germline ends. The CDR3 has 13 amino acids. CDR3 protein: CAISVGQKETQYF. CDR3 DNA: TGTGCCATCAGTGTGGGGCAGAAGGAGACCCAGTACTTC.

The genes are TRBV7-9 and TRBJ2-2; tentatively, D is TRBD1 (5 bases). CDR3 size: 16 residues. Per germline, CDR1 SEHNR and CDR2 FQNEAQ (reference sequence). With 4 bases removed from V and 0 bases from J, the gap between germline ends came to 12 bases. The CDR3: CASSSSDTANTGELFF. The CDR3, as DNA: TGTGCCAGCAGCTCCTCGGACACCGCGAACACCGGGGAGCTGTTTTTT.

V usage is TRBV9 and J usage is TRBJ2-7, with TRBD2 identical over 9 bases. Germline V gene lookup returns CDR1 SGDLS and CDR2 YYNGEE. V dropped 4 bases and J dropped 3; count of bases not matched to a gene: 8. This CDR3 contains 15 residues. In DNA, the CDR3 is TGTGCCAGCAGCCAAATAGCGGGGGAGGTCTACGAGCAGTACTTC. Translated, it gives CASSQIAGEVYEQYF.

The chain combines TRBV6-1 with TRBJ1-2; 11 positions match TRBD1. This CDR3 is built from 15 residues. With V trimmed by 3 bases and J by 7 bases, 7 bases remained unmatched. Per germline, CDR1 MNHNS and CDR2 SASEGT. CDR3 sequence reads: CASSDPGQGVIGYTF. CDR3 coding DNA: TGTGCCAGCAGTGATCCGGGACAGGGGGTGATTGGCTACACCTTC.

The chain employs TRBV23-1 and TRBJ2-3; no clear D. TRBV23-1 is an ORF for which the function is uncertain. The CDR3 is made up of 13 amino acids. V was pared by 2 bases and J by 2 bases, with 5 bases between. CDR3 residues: CASSQVITDTQYF. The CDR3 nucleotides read TGCGCCAGCAGTCAAGTAATCACAGATACGCAGTATTTT.